These 15 T cell receptor beta chains share one sample of origin, sequenced in a study of T cell clonotyping in hematopoietic cell transplantation. Assay: immunoSEQ multiplex PCR; the TCRdb copy retains only in-frame clones and omits some. The table shows about 5,400 clones, with more than 75% occurring only once. Sequencing used peripheral blood mononuclear cells, obtained 30 days after allogeneic stem cell transplant. All receptors derive from a male patient aged 55 to 69 who had an allogeneic stem cell transplant from an unrelated donor, so the T cells may come from the graft donor. Some clones in this sample may be carry-over from other donors' samples.

The chain combines TRBV10-1 with TRBJ1-6; D is uncertain. Germline loops: CDR1 WNHNN, CDR2 SYGVQD (reference sequence). This CDR3 spans 14 amino acids. Trimming left V 4 bases short and J 5 bases short, with 9 bases between. CDR3 sequence reads: CASSAGQNNSPLHF. The CDR3, as DNA: TGCGCCAGCAGTGCTGGGCAGAATAATTCACCCCTCCACTTT.

With regard to this clone: Other DNA sequences in the sample encode the same CDR3. The chain employs TRBV5-1 and TRBJ1-1; D may be TRBD1 (5 bases). The CDR3 is made up of 14 amino acids. V dropped 2 bases and J dropped 5 bases, with 13 bases sitting between them. Germline assignment: CDR1 SGHRS and CDR2 YFSETQ. The CDR3 sequence: CASSFLGGETEAFF. The CDR3 coding sequence is TGCGCCAGCAGCTTCCTTGGGGGTGAGACTGAAGCTTTCTTT.

The rearrangement joins TRBV6-1 to TRBJ2-2, with D perhaps matching TRBD2 (5 bases). The CDR3 totals 18 residues. Germline loops: CDR1 MNHNS, CDR2 SASEGT. Trimming removed 2 bases at V and 0 bases at J, with 16 bases between. Here the CDR3 reads CASSEKYGVISNTGELFF. The DNA of the CDR3 is TGTGCCAGCAGTGAAAAATACGGGGTTATCTCGAACACCGGGGAGCTGTTTTTT.

The gene calls are TRBV7-9 and TRBJ2-7; 9 bases agree with TRBD2. Germline-derived CDR1 and CDR2 are SEHNR and FQNEAQ (reference sequence). V gave up 5 bases and J gave up 5 bases; unmatched junction bases: 13. This CDR3 spans 16 amino acids. In DNA, the CDR3 is TGTGCCAGCAGCGCCAACTCGGGACTAGCTCTGGACGAGCAGTACTTC. This gives the protein CASSANSGLALDEQYF.

The V gene is TRBV25-1, the J gene TRBJ1-5; no definite D call. V was trimmed by 7 bases and J by 5 bases, leaving 18 bases between them. Germline CDR1 MGHDK, CDR2 SYGVNS. CDR3 length: 15 residues. As DNA, the CDR3 is TGTGCCAGCACCCGACTCCGGAGAATTCATCAGCCCCAGCATTTT. The encoded protein is CASTRLRRIHQPQHF. Looking up the rest from reference TRBV25-1 and TRBJ1-5 gives the full variable domain: EADIYQTPRYLVIGTGKKITLECSQTMGHDKMYWYQQDPGMELHLIHYSYGVNSTEKGDLSSESTVSRIRTEHFPLTLESARPSHTSQYLCASTRLRRIHQPQHFGDGTRLSIL.

The chain combines TRBV6-5 with TRBJ1-2, with a tentative D call TRBD1 (5 bases). This CDR3 spans 15 amino acids. V was cut by 8 bases and J by 5 bases, with 21 bases left in between. Per germline, CDR1 MNHEY and CDR2 SVGAGI. DNA of the CDR3: TGTGCCAGCTCTCAGGAAAATCGGGGGTGGTATGGCTACACCTTC. Translation: CASSQENRGWYGYTF.

V usage is TRBV25-1 and J usage is TRBJ1-3; no clear D. This CDR3 has 17 amino acids. Trimming removed 5 bases at V and 4 bases at J, with 21 bases between. Germline CDR1 is MGHDK and CDR2 is SYGVNS. CDR3 sequence reads: CASSPARAGEHGNTIYF. CDR3 sequence (DNA): TGTGCCAGCAGTCCAGCACGCGCAGGTGAACACGGAAACACCATATATTTT.

This rearrangement joins TRBV7-2 to TRBJ2-7; 13 nucleotides line up with TRBD2. After removal of 1 base from V and 2 bases from J, the junction contained 8 bases not matched to a gene. The CDR3 is 18 residues long. The germline CDR1 and CDR2 sequences are SGHTA and FQGNSA. DNA of the CDR3: TGTGCCAGCAGCTTAGGGACTAGCGGGAGAACGGTAGCCTACGAGCAGTACTTC. It translates to CASSLGTSGRTVAYEQYF.

This clone has only one observation. The CDR3 region has the DNA TGTGCCTGGAGTGATCGGGGCAGTGAAGCTTTCTTT. It encodes CAWSDRGSEAFF. This chain joins TRBV30 and TRBJ1-1; TRBD1 is a possible D gene (5 bases). Germline-derived CDR1 and CDR2 are GTSNPN and SVGIG (reference sequence). Between the trimmed V and J ends, which lost 1 base and 7 bases, there was a span of 10 bases. The CDR3 runs 12 residues.

V usage is TRBV5-6 and J usage is TRBJ2-7, with D possibly matching TRBD1 (7 bases). The CDR3 length is 15 residues. The germline CDR1 and CDR2 sequences are SGHDT and YYEEEE. Trimming shortened V by 0 bases and J by 2 bases, and 12 bases separated the two germline ends. The DNA for the CDR3 is TGTGCCAGCAGCTTGGTTGCAGGGGGGCCCTACGAGCAGTACTTC. This codes for CASSLVAGGPYEQYF.

The CDR3 bases are TGTGCCAGCAGTGAATTAAGGGGGCGAAAGGGTGGCGAAAAACTGTTTTTT. As protein: CASSELRGRKGGEKLFF. The rearrangement links TRBV6-1 to TRBJ1-4; 7 bases map to TRBD1. The CDR3 runs to 17 residues. J was trimmed by 8 bases and V by 2 bases; bases with no gene match: 14. Germline CDR1 and CDR2: MNHNS and SASEGT.

This clone was seen more than once but under ten times. The rearrangement links TRBV6-5 to TRBJ1-6; D gene ambiguous. Germline assignment: CDR1 MNHEY and CDR2 SVGAGI. This CDR3 has 14 residues. V was cut by 0 bases and J by 7 bases, with 7 bases left in between. CDR3 bases: TGTGCCAGCAGTTACTCCGGGCCCAATTCACCCCTCCACTTT. Protein sequence: CASSYSGPNSPLHF.

This clone came up once. The chain recombines TRBV5-6 with TRBJ2-5, with D perhaps matching TRBD1 or TRBD2 (5 bases each). Germline CDR1 is SGHDT and CDR2 is YYEEEE. The CDR3 is 16 amino acids. V lost 6 bases, J lost 7 bases, and 25 bases lay in between. CDR3 nucleotides: TGTGCCAGCACCCCCGGGGTGGGGACCCTGTTAGGGACCCAGTACTTC. Its translation is CASTPGVGTLLGTQYF. Variable domain in full (rest from reference TRBV5-6 and TRBJ2-5): DAGVTQSPTHLIKTRGQQVTLRCSPKSGHDTVSWYQQALGQGPQFIFQYYEEEERQRGNFPDRFSGHQFPNYSSELNVNALLLGDSALYLCASTPGVGTLLGTQYFGPGTRLLVL.

The chain employs TRBV5-4 and TRBJ2-1; D is unclear. The V gene lost 1 base and the J gene lost 0 bases, with 2 bases spanning the gap. The CDR3 has 13 residues. Germline CDR1 reads SGHNT; CDR2 reads YYREEE (reference sequence). Here the CDR3 DNA reads TGTGCCAGCAGCTTGTACTCCTACAATGAGCAGTTCTTC. This encodes CASSLYSYNEQFF.

CDR3 coding DNA: TGTGCCTGGAGTCCTGGTAATCAGCCCCAGCATTTT. It specifies CAWSPGNQPQHF. This chain joins TRBV30 and TRBJ1-5; D is uncertain. The CDR3 runs 12 residues. The germline V gene encodes CDR1 GTSNPN and CDR2 SVGIG (reference sequence). V lost 2 bases and J 4 bases, leaving 6 bases between the germline ends.